This TCR beta chain was documented in a study of shared clonotypes between healthy human individuals. As for the study in general: Each donor's CD4 naive and CD4 memory cells filled three plates apiece, CD8 naive two, and CD8 memory one.

Per sorted-subset replicate PCR, input was around 200 ng DNA, representing around 29,000 T cell genomes. The method was immunoSEQ multiplex PCR; TCRdb's version includes in-frame clones alone and lacks a portion of them. Here the sample spans 740,000 or so clones, 73% being singletons. All the donors were Caucasian adults who lived in Nashville, Tennessee. CD4+ cells were split into CD45RA+ naive and CD45RA-negative memory subsets. The CDR3 is made up of 13 amino acids. This clone was observed a few times. The genes are TRBV21-1 and TRBJ2-7; TRBD1 was called by the table and not checked on the DNA. TRBV21-1 is described as a pseudogene. Sequenced material: memory CD4+ T cells sorted from blood. This sample's subset: CD45RA-negative fraction. This TCR was sampled from a woman aged 30 to 39 in good health. CDR3 sequence: CASTPGGPYEQYF. CDR3 nucleotides: TGTGCCTCTACACCAGGGGGCCCCTACGAGCAGTACTTC.